A selection of T cell receptor beta chains follows, all from one sample in a study of Ad26.COV2.S vaccination and SARS-CoV-2 variants. Using immunoSEQ multiplex PCR, the repertoire was profiled, and TCRdb retains in-frame clones only, with some absent. The profile covers 360,000 or so clones, with around 91% appearing a single time and approximately 1.9% taken by the ten largest. Sequenced here: peripheral blood, sampled in a trial of Ad26.COV2.S vaccine versus placebo. These receptors came from a person aged 18-60 years who received the Ad26.COV2.S COVID-19 vaccine or a placebo. Each CDR3 is given with its conserved first and last residue. The D gene is left open where the match is weak. For some rows the clone size is stated as once, few or many, or as a class when expanded; others skip it.

CASSFREGGTEAFF | TGTGCCAGCAGCTTTCGAGAGGGGGGCACTGAAGCTTTCTTT | TRBJ1-1 | NA | TRBV7-9 | NA
CASRSFDEQFF | TGTGCCAGCCGTAGTTTCGATGAGCAGTTCTTC | TRBJ2-1 | NA | TRBV6-5 | NA
CASSSRGRLNTGELFF | TGTGCCAGCAGCTCCCGGGGGAGACTGAACACCGGGGAGCTGTTTTTT | TRBJ2-2 | NA | TRBV9 | NA
CASSLYRGNSPLHF | TGTGCCAGCAGCTTATACAGGGGAAATTCACCCCTCCACTTT | TRBJ1-6 | TRBD1 | TRBV7-6 | NA
CSVVGLNTGELFF | TGCAGCGTTGTTGGCCTGAACACCGGGGAGCTGTTTTTT | TRBJ2-2 | NA | TRBV29-1 | NA
CASRTSGNLNTGELFF | TGTGCCAGCAGGACTAGCGGGAATCTGAACACCGGGGAGCTGTTTTTT | TRBJ2-2 | TRBD2 | TRBV4-2 | NA
CSAGGGSITYNEQFF | TGCAGTGCTGGTGGCGGGAGTATTACTTACAATGAGCAGTTCTTC | TRBJ2-1 | TRBD2 | TRBV20-1 | NA
CALARKGNNEQFF | TGTGCCCTAGCCAGGAAGGGCAACAATGAGCAGTTCTTC | TRBJ2-1 | NA | TRBV28 | NA
CASSFGASSYEQYF | TGTGCCAGCAGCTTTGGGGCCAGCTCCTACGAGCAGTACTTC | TRBJ2-7 | NA | TRBV5-6 | NA
CAWGLGQEGYF | TGTGCCTGGGGTTTGGGGCAGGAAGGGTACTTC | TRBJ2-7 | NA | TRBV30 | few
CASSQEGAPNEKLFF | TGTGCCAGCAGTCAGGAGGGGGCCCCTAATGAAAAACTGTTTTTT | TRBJ1-4 | TRBD1 | TRBV28 | NA
CASSSPQRGSVYEQYF | TGTGCCAGCAGTTCCCCTCAGCGCGGGAGCGTCTACGAGCAGTACTTC | TRBJ2-7 | TRBD2 | TRBV28 | NA
CSVGHQETQYF | TGCAGCGTTGGACACCAAGAGACCCAGTACTTC | TRBJ2-5 | NA | TRBV29-1 | many
CASRTTGSSGYGYTF | TGTGCCAGTAGGACAACAGGAAGTAGCGGCTATGGCTACACCTTC | TRBJ1-2 | NA | TRBV19 | NA
CASSLGLGNTGELFF | TGTGCCAGCAGCTTAGGGCTAGGGAACACCGGGGAGCTGTTTTTT | TRBJ2-2 | NA | TRBV7-2 | NA
CASSLERYRGDEKLFF | TGCGCCAGCAGCTTGGAGCGGTATCGAGGCGATGAAAAACTGTTTTTT | TRBJ1-4 | NA | TRBV5-1 | NA
CASSPLGGDDLGYEQYF | TGTGCCAGCAGCCCCCTGGGCGGGGACGACTTGGGCTACGAGCAGTACTTC | TRBJ2-7 | NA | TRBV14 | NA
CASSQGGGPEAGVSYEQYF | TGCGCCAGCAGCCAAGGAGGGGGCCCCGAGGCAGGGGTCTCCTACGAGCAGTACTTC | TRBJ2-7 | TRBD1 | TRBV4-1 | NA
CASSSPGQGDYGYTF | TGTGCCAGCAGCTCACCGGGACAGGGAGACTATGGCTACACCTTC | TRBJ1-2 | TRBD1 | TRBV6-5 | NA
CASTRQETQYF | TGTGCCAGCACGCGCCAAGAGACCCAGTACTTC | TRBJ2-5 | NA | TRBV7-9 | NA
CASSSTGLGETQYF | TGTGCCAGCAGTTCGACAGGTCTCGGGGAGACCCAGTACTTC | TRBJ2-5 | NA | TRBV28 | NA
CASSLSRYNEQFF | TGTGCCAGCAGCTTGAGTCGGTACAATGAGCAGTTCTTC | TRBJ2-1 | NA | TRBV11-2 | NA
CASSEWTGVDEQFF | TGTGCCAGCAGTGAGTGGACAGGGGTCGATGAGCAGTTCTTC | TRBJ2-1 | TRBD1 | TRBV6-1 | NA
CASSQQGQGNEQYF | TGTGCCAGCAGCCAGCAGGGACAGGGTAACGAGCAGTACTTC | TRBJ2-7 | TRBD1 | TRBV11-3 | NA
CASSERSAGEAFF | TGTGCCAGCAGTGAACGTTCCGCGGGTGAAGCTTTCTTT | TRBJ1-1 | NA | TRBV2 | NA
CASSPGPSNQPQHF | TGTGCCAGCAGTCCGGGCCCTAGCAATCAGCCCCAGCATTTT | TRBJ1-5 | NA | TRBV28 | NA
CASSLGRGVRGSVTDTQYF | TGCGCCAGCAGCTTGGGCAGGGGAGTTCGTGGGAGCGTCACAGATACGCAGTATTTT | TRBJ2-3 | NA | TRBV5-1 | NA
CASSDIVGALGEKLFF | TGTGCCAGCAGTGATATTGTTGGAGCTTTAGGGGAAAAACTGTTTTTT | TRBJ1-4 | NA | TRBV6-1 | NA
CASSSEGPLRNEQFF | TGCGCCAGCAGCTCAGAGGGCCCTCTTCGGAATGAGCAGTTCTTC | TRBJ2-1 | NA | TRBV5-1 | NA
CASSPWASGRSNEQYF | TGTGCCAGTAGCCCCTGGGCTAGCGGGAGATCAAACGAGCAGTACTTC | TRBJ2-7 | TRBD2 | TRBV19 | NA
CASSPARGSGETQYF | TGCGCCAGCAGCCCGGCCCGGGGGAGTGGGGAGACCCAGTACTTC | TRBJ2-5 | NA | TRBV5-1 | NA
CASSLQGAMDTQYF | TGTGCCAGCAGCTTACAGGGGGCAATGGATACGCAGTATTTT | TRBJ2-3 | TRBD1 | TRBV7-2 | NA
CASSQPGGSSYNEQFF | TGTGCCAGCTCACAGCCCGGGGGGAGTTCCTACAATGAGCAGTTCTTC | TRBJ2-1 | TRBD2 | TRBV18 | NA
CASSSQLNTEAFF | TGTGCCAGCAGCTCACAGCTGAACACTGAAGCTTTCTTT | TRBJ1-1 | NA | TRBV11-2 | once
CASSLVAYGYTF | TGTGCCAGCAGCTTGGTTGCCTATGGCTACACCTTC | TRBJ1-2 | NA | TRBV5-6 | NA
CASSTGGWYGYTF | TGTGCCAGCAGTACGGGGGGCTGGTATGGCTACACCTTC | TRBJ1-2 | NA | TRBV3-1/TRBV3-2 | NA
CASSSTRDGQFF | TGTGCCAGCAGCTCAACGCGGGACGGGCAGTTCTTC | TRBJ2-1 | NA | TRBV12-3/TRBV12-4 | once
CASSLLAGEAGELFF | TGCGCCAGCAGCCTTCTAGCGGGAGAGGCCGGGGAGCTGTTTTTT | TRBJ2-2 | TRBD2 | TRBV5-1 | NA
CSVWGSGNTIYF | TGCAGCGTTTGGGGGTCTGGAAACACCATATATTTT | TRBJ1-3 | NA | TRBV29-1 | NA
CSVGVAGYGYTF | TGCAGCGTTGGGGTTGCGGGCTATGGCTACACCTTC | TRBJ1-2 | NA | TRBV29-1 | NA
CASRYRDSSYEQYF | TGTGCCAGCAGGTACCGGGACAGTTCCTACGAGCAGTACTTC | TRBJ2-7 | TRBD1 | TRBV11-3 | NA
CASSLGTVNGYTF | TGCGCCAGCAGCTTAGGGACAGTCAATGGCTACACCTTC | TRBJ1-2 | TRBD1 | TRBV5-1 | NA